These 12 T cell receptor beta chains came from one sample sequenced in a study of blood T cell repertoires in COVID-19. Sequencing used immunoSEQ multiplex PCR; TCRdb keeps in-frame clones, though not all of them. The table lists about 120,000 clones, 70% to 80% of them singletons. Sequencing input: peripheral blood. These receptor sequences come from a woman older than 75 with acute or convalescent COVID-19.

V is TRBV5-6 and J is TRBJ1-3; TRBD1 aligns across 9 bases. This CDR3 has 15 amino acids. Trimming at V came to 3 bases and at J to 3 bases, leaving 4 bases not matched to a gene. Germline V gene lookup returns CDR1 SGHDT and CDR2 YYEEEE. The CDR3 region is CASSWTGAHGNTIYF. Here the CDR3 DNA reads TGTGCCAGCAGCTGGACAGGGGCGCATGGAAACACCATATATTTT.

The chain employs TRBV19 and TRBJ1-2, with D possibly matching TRBD1 (5 bases). Germline V CDR1 and CDR2: LNHDA, SQIVND (reference sequence). The CDR3 contains 14 residues. Trimming shortened V by 3 bases and J by 4 bases, and 12 bases separated the two germline ends. In DNA, the CDR3 is TGTGCCAGTAGTATCCAGGGTCTCGTCTATGGCTACACCTTC. Translating it yields CASSIQGLVYGYTF.

The chain recombines TRBV7-2 with TRBJ2-5; 8 positions agree with TRBD1. This CDR3 is 15 amino acids long. The V gene's germline CDR1 is SGHTA and CDR2 FQGNSA. V trimming: 6 bases; J trimming: 2 bases; junction bases outside the gene matches: 8. As DNA, the CDR3 is TGTGCCAGCAGTTCCGGGACAGGACCTCAAGAGACCCAGTACTTC. Residues: CASSSGTGPQETQYF.

This chain uses TRBV18 with TRBJ1-1; D is ambiguous. CDR1 and CDR2 (germline): KGHSH, LQKENI. V shed 2 bases and J shed 1 base, with 5 bases lying between them. CDR3 length: 13 amino acids. CDR3 sequence (DNA): TGTGCCAGCTCACCATCACAGAACACTGAAGCTTTCTTT. It is translated as CASSPSQNTEAFF.

V is TRBV29-1 and J is TRBJ2-7; TRBD1 matches 7 bases. This CDR3 contains 16 residues. The V segment lost 2 bases and the J segment 2 bases; nucleotides outside the gene matches: 12. Germline-derived CDR1 and CDR2 are SQVTM and ANQGSEA. CDR3 bases: TGCAGCGTTGAAAACGTCCGGGACAGTGCCACCTACGAGCAGTACTTC. Translation: CSVENVRDSATYEQYF.

V usage is TRBV5-8 and J usage is TRBJ2-2; 8 bases map to TRBD2. Germline CDR1 is SGHTS and CDR2 is YDEGEE. The CDR3 contains 14 residues. The trim removed 4 bases at V and 6 bases at J, leaving 5 bases unmatched. CDR3 residues: CASSREGGAGELFF. The CDR3 bases are TGTGCCAGCAGCCGGGAGGGTGGAGCCGGGGAGCTGTTTTTT.

The rearrangement links TRBV6-5 to TRBJ1-5; D unresolved. This CDR3 region has 14 residues. V gave up 4 bases and J gave up 2 bases, with 9 bases separating them. Per germline, CDR1 MNHEY and CDR2 SVGAGI. Here the CDR3 reads CASSSRRGNQPQHF. The CDR3 region has the DNA TGTGCCAGCAGTTCAAGACGGGGCAATCAGCCCCAGCATTTT.

The chain carries TRBV2 and TRBJ2-2; D is unresolved. The CDR3 totals 14 residues. Germline lookup yields CDR1 SNHLY and CDR2 FYNNEI. V was pared by 7 bases and J by 0 bases, with 9 bases between. This CDR3 is CASIYSSNTGELFF. The CDR3 DNA follows: TGTGCCAGCATTTACAGTTCGAACACCGGGGAGCTGTTTTTT.

CDR3 sequence (DNA): TGTGCCAGCAGAGGACTAGCGGGGGCGAGTGGGGAGCTGTTTTTT. Translating it yields CASRGLAGASGELFF. The V call is TRBV6-4, the J call TRBJ2-2; 13 bases are shared with TRBD2. CDR3 length: 15 residues. The germline CDR1 and CDR2 sequences are MRHNA and SNTAGT. Trimming cost V 6 bases and J 8 bases; bases outside gene matches: 6.

This sequence joins TRBV7-2 and TRBJ1-5; possibly TRBD1 for D (6 bases). This CDR3 has 14 residues. The V gene's germline CDR1 is SGHTA and CDR2 FQGNSA. The V end was cut by 2 bases, the J end by 7 bases, with 12 bases between. The CDR3 reads CASSLSWGRQPQHF. Written as DNA, the CDR3 is TGTGCCAGCAGCTTATCATGGGGGCGGCAGCCCCAGCATTTT.

This clone showed up just a few times. This rearrangement joins TRBV2 to TRBJ1-2; D may be TRBD1 (6 bases). The CDR3 consists of 14 residues. Germline CDR1 is SNHLY and CDR2 is FYNNEI. V dropped 2 bases and J dropped 3 bases, with 10 bases sitting between them. The CDR3 is CASSESGVDYGYTF. The DNA for the CDR3 is TGTGCCAGCAGTGAATCAGGGGTCGACTATGGCTACACCTTC.

This clone was recorded only once. V is TRBV11-3 and J is TRBJ2-1; tentatively, D is TRBD2 (6 bases). With 1 base removed from V and 5 bases from J, the gap between germline ends came to 9 bases. Germline CDR1 reads SGHNT; CDR2 reads YENEEA. This CDR3 is built from 14 residues. In DNA form, the CDR3 reads TGTGCCAGCAGCTTAGCGGGAGTAAACAATGAGCAGTTCTTC. As protein: CASSLAGVNNEQFF.